The present T cell receptor beta chain was sequenced within a study of blood T cell repertoires in COVID-19. The overall study: Some COVID-19 samples were acute and others convalescent; all came from the United States, Italy and Spain.

The V end lost 0 bases, the J end lost 10 bases, and 14 bases lay between the germline ends. Germline CDR1 SGHRS, CDR2 YFSETQ. The CDR3 length is 15 residues. Patients of the Seattle cohort, enrolled during active infection, were followed longitudinally. Per the authors' pipeline: Amplification of reference gene primers provided the estimated nucleated cell counts. Assay: immunoSEQ multiplex PCR; the TCRdb copy retains only in-frame clones and omits some. V and J calls and clone size are given by that table; D and trimming were obtained from the DNA. The sample carries 150,000 to 200,000 clones, 81% recorded once.

The rearrangement uses TRBV5-1 and TRBJ1-6, with a weak D call TRBD1 (6 bases). The sequencing input was peripheral blood. This receptor was obtained from a woman of 80 years or more with COVID-19, enrolled during active disease. The CDR3 region is CASSLEGGMRSPLHF. In DNA, the CDR3 is TGCGCCAGCAGCTTGGAAGGGGGTATGAGGTCACCCCTCCACTTT.